This record looks at one TCR beta chain sequence and its context. The data stem from a study of blood T cell repertoires in COVID-19. Across the study: The samples span acute and convalescent COVID-19 from the United States, Italy and Spain.

Produced via immunoSEQ multiplex PCR; TCRdb's table is partial and in-frame only. The sample shows a few hundred thousand clones, around 86% of them seen only once. CDR3 size: 13 residues. Germline assignment: CDR1 SNHLY and CDR2 FYNNEI. Deletions cut 4 bases from V and 5 bases from J, with 8 bases between. This chain joins TRBV2 and TRBJ2-2, with a weak D call TRBD2 (5 bases). This receptor was identified in a woman aged 50 to 60 who had recovered from COVID-19. The sample comprised PBMCs or T cells enriched from blood (not recorded which). The DNA for the CDR3 is TGTGCCAGCAGTGTGCGAGGGACCGGGGAGCTGTTTTTT. This sequence encodes CASSVRGTGELFF.